The source of this TCR beta chain is a study of blood T cell repertoires in COVID-19. Study context: From T cells, B-cell-depleted T cells, or PBMCs came the material, which was cDNA or gDNA.

In the source study's methods: From reference gene primer amplification, estimates of nucleated cell counts were derived. Sequencing used immunoSEQ multiplex PCR; TCRdb keeps in-frame clones, though not all of them. The DNA gave D and trimming, while V, J and clone size come from that table. The sample lists under 300,000 clones, 85% occurring once. Trimming cost V 2 bases and J 4 bases, with 5 bases left between them. From germline, CDR1 is MNHEY and CDR2 SVGEGT. This CDR3 is 13 amino acids long. The specimen was peripheral blood. The chain links TRBV6-2 or TRBV6-3 to TRBJ2-2; no definite D call. The clonotype comes from a human donor in a cohort sampled during active COVID-19. For the CDR3, the DNA is TGTGCCAGCAGTTACATATCCACCGGGGAGCTGTTTTTT. Translating it yields CASSYISTGELFF.